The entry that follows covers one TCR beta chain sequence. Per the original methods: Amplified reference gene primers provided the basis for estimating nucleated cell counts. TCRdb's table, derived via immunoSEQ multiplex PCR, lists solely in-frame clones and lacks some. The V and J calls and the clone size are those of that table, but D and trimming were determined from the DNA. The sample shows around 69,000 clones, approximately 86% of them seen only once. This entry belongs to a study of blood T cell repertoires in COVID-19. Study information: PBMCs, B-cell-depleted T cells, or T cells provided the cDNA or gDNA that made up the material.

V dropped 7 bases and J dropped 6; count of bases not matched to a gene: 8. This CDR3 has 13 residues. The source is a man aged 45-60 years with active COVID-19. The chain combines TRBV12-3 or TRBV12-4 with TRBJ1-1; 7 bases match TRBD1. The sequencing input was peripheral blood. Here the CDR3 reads CASTINRGAEAFF. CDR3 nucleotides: TGTGCCAGCACCATAAACAGGGGCGCTGAAGCTTTCTTT.